This record covers a single TCR beta chain. Its specificity is unknown. Trimming cost V 6 bases and J 0 bases; bases outside gene matches: 2. CDR1 is MNHEY and CDR2 is SMNVEV in the germline V gene (reference sequence). This CDR3 is built from 14 residues. This entry comes from a study of human T cells and chemical hapten exposure. About the research overall: Weekly administration of diphenylcyclopropenone to the scalp of patients continued throughout the approximately 24-week study. Findings and caveats of the study: Counts of TCRs expanded at PT1 correlated positively with patch test score.

Authors' data handling: Samples contained a median of roughly 96,000 TCRs, with a range of roughly 23,224 to 700,000. TCRdb ran MiXCR on the RACE reads and lists one entry per CDR3 protein. The V and J calls were not made by the authors but by TCRdb's processing. This table holds about 100,000 distinct CDR3 sequences, 10% to 13% found once. Noted time point: patch test 1, 2 weeks after DPC sensitization. The treatment was: therapeutic diphenylcyclopropenone sensitization with weekly scalp DPC. Patients had alopecia, were aged 18 to 70, and were not pregnant. The sequencing here drew on whole blood, taken in connection with sensitization to the hapten diphenylcyclopropenone (DPC). V gene TRBV27 combines with J gene TRBJ1-5; TRBD1 aligns across 7 bases. The receptor comes from a man between 40 and 49 years old with alopecia areata. Some clones in this sample may be carry-over from other donors' samples. The CDR3 loop reads CASRTGNSNQPQHF. CDR3 DNA: TGTGCCAGCAGGACAGGGAATAGCAATCAGCCCCAGCATTTT.